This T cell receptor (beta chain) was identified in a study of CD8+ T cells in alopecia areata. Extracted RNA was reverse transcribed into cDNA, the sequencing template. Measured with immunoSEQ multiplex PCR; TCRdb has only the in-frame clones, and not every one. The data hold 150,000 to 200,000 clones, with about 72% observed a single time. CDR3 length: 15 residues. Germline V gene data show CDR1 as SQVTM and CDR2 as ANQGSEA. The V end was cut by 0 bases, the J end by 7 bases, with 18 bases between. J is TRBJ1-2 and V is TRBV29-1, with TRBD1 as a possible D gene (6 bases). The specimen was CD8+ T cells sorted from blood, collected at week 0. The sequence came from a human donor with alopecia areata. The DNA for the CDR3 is TGCAGCGTTGAAGATGGCACGGGGGCGCATCTTGGCTACACCTTC. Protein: CSVEDGTGAHLGYTF.